This TCR beta chain appears in the sequencing data of a study of T cells after yellow fever vaccination. General study points: Though weaker, the secondary response peaked faster, on day 5 versus 15. Most clones from primary vaccination were detected again post-booster (roughly 95% CD4, 88% CD8).

As for this clonotype: What it recognizes is unknown.

TCRdb fed the 5' RACE reads into MiXCR, producing one record per CDR3 protein. The sample includes about 340,000 distinct CDR3 sequences, around 4.1% seen only once; the top ten take less than 25%. The specimen comprised PBMCs, sampled 5 days after the yellow fever booster vaccination. This TCR was recovered from a man in his late teens or twenties who received the YFV17D yellow fever vaccine.

The CDR3 sequence is CASSITGATGELFF. The DNA of the CDR3 is TGTGCCAGTAGTATTACAGGGGCCACCGGGGAGCTGTTTTTT. V is TRBV19 and J is TRBJ2-2; TRBD1 aligns across 7 bases. With 3 bases clipped from V and 4 bases from J, the junction kept 2 bases outside the gene matches. The CDR3 contains 14 residues. Germline CDR1 and CDR2: LNHDA and SQIVND (reference sequence).